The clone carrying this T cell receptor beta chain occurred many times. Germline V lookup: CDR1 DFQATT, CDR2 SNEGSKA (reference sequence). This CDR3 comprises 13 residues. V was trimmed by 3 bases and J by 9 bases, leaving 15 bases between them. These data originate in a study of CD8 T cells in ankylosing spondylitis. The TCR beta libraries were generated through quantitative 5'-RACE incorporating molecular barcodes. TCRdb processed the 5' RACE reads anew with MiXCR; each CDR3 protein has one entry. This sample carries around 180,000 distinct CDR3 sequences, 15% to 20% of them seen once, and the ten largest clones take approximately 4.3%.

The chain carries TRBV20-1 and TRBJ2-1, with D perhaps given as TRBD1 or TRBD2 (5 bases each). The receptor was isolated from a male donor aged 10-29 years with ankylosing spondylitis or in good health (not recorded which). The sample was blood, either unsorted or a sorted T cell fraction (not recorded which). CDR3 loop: CSASPRGAGEQFF. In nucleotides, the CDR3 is TGCAGTGCTAGTCCCCGGGGCGCAGGTGAGCAGTTCTTC.